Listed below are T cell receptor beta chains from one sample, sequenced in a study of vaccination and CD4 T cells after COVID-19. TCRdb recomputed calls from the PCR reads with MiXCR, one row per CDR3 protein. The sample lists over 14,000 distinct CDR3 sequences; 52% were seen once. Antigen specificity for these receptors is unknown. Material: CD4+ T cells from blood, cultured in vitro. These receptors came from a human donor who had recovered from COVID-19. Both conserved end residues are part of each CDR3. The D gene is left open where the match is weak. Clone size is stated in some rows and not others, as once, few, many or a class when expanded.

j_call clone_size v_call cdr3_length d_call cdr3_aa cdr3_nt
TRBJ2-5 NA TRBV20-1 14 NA CSAVPAEKQETQYF TGCAGTGCAGTACCAGCGGAGAAACAAGAGACCCAGTACTTC
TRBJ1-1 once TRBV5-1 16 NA CASSLGRGIENTEAFF TGCGCCAGCAGCTTGGGGAGGGGTATCGAGAACACTGAAGCTTTCTTT
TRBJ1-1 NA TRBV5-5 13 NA CASSQGPDTEAFF TGTGCCAGCAGCCAGGGACCGGACACTGAAGCTTTCTTT
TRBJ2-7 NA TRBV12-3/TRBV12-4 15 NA CASRQDVRGSYEQYF TGTGCCAGCAGACAGGACGTGAGGGGTTCCTACGAGCAGTACTTC
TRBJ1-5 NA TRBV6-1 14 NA CASSTRDSNQPQHF TGTGCCAGCAGTACAAGGGATAGCAATCAGCCCCAGCATTTT
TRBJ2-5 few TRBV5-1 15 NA CASSLAGRVEETQYF TGCGCCAGCAGCTTGGCGGGACGCGTCGAGGAGACCCAGTACTTC
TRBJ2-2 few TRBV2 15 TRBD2 CASSETSGNTGELFF TGTGCCAGCAGTGAGACTAGCGGTAACACCGGGGAGCTGTTTTTT
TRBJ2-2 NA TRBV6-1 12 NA CASKSYTGELFF TGTGCCAGCAAGAGTTACACCGGGGAGCTGTTTTTT
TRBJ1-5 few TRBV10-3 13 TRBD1 CAICRDRDQPQHF TGTGCCATCTGTAGGGACAGGGATCAGCCCCAGCATTTT
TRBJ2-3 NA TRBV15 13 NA CATSKPDTDTQYF TGTGCCACCAGCAAGCCGGACACAGATACGCAGTATTTT
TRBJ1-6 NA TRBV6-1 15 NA CASRQGNSYNSPLHF TGTGCCAGCAGACAGGGCAACTCCTATAATTCACCCCTCCACTTT